The T cell receptor beta chain under discussion was sequenced for a study of T cell responses to AZD1222 COVID-19 vaccine. Whole-study results and caveats: The CD4 TCRs associated with vaccination extended across spike and predominated at 160-218 and 743-854. AZD1222 recipients seropositive at baseline numbered only six. As reported, nearly half of all spike-specific TCRs target variant regions that are unmutated. Increases in Spike-specific TCR breadth and depth were seen after two AZD1222 doses.

The CDR3 has 11 amino acids. V dropped 4 bases and J dropped 5 bases, with 3 bases sitting between them. Regarding this clone: Its antigen remains unknown.

The data were produced by immunoSEQ multiplex PCR, yet TCRdb's version contains in-frame clones alone and is incomplete. Of about 110,000 clones listed, around 93% are singletons. The origin of this receptor is an adult in good health. Sequencing was performed on peripheral blood, taken on day 0 of AZD1222 vaccination. The V call is TRBV12-3 or TRBV12-4, the J call TRBJ2-1; D is undetermined. The CDR3 DNA reads as TGTGCCAGCAGTTGGAACAATGAGCAGTTCTTC. Its translation: CASSWNNEQFF.